Given below is one T cell receptor beta chain in context. Its antigen specificity is not known. The data originate from a study of human CD8 memory T cell subsets (dated by TCRdb to the early 2020s). Background for the entire study: To assess how stem-like (TSTEM), progenitor exhausted-like (TPEX) and effector memory CD8+ T cell subsets are clonally related, the TCRbeta repertoires of these three subsets were compared. TCRbeta repertoires were obtained from TSTEM, TPEX and effector memory subsets contributed by each of about six donors. Beyond this particular receptor, the publication reports: Both stem-like subsets shared clonotypes with effector memory cells, but TSTEM and TPEX repertoires overlapped minimally, suggesting distinct antigen spectra. Greater repertoire diversity in TSTEM than in TPEX subsets was suggested by Chao1 estimates, potentially reflecting a broader range of specificities. Only TCRbeta chains were sequenced, and repertoire comparisons were based on six donors, with testing performed by paired t-tests and Bonferroni correction. Normalized Shannon-Wiener diversity was similarly high in TSTEM and TPEX subsets, while effector memory subsets were less diverse by comparison.

Inclusive of the bounding cysteine and phenylalanine, the CDR3 is 15 residues long. No DNA has been recorded. In the germline V gene, CDR1 corresponds to SNHLY and CDR2 to FYNNEI. Sequencing relied on a NextSeq 550. A Human TCR Profiling Kit was used to prepare UMI-labeled 5' RACE TCRbeta libraries. Every TCRbeta library was prepared in parallel, with the same number of PCR cycles used for all of the libraries. The authors processed their data as follows. Each TCRbeta library contained between about 2,600 and 20,000 functional CDR3beta clonotypes. UMI extraction and consensus assembly used MIGEC 1.2.9, requiring at least three reads per UMI. In-frame CDR3beta repertoires were extracted with MiXCR 3.0.3. Each sample was downsampled to 42,000 randomly selected UMIs before diversity metrics were calculated in VDJtools 1.2.1. For each sample pair, the repertoire overlap metrics D, R and F2 were calculated in VDJtools using the top 3,000 clones. The reads, reprocessed by TCRdb, yield one row per CDR3 protein sequence and no DNA. In this record, the V and J calls reflect TCRdb's handling and not the investigators' own analysis. This sample's clone table shows 15,000 to 20,000 distinct CDR3 sequences. Approximately 5.7% of the sample is in the top ten clones.

Stem-like memory CD8+ T cells (TSTEM) were defined as CCR7+ PD-1- TIGIT- cells. Density gradient separation was used to isolate peripheral blood mononuclear cells from healthy donor buffy coats. In the study, total CD8+ T cells were enriched by negative magnetic separation with EasySep or MojoSort CD8+ T cell isolation kits. For each subset, total RNA was extracted using an RNeasy Mini Kit from duplicate vials of roughly 150,000 sorted CD8+ T cells. The PBMCs were used fresh or after being cryopreserved in fetal bovine serum with around 9.2% DMSO. CD8+ T cell subsets were sorted to purity by fluorescence-activated cell sorting on a FACSAria III.

This TCR derives from a human donor in good health. Sequencing was carried out using CD8+ stem-like memory T cells (TSCM and TCM) sorted from PBMCs. The intended sense of this specimen's cell subset or site label: stem-like memory CD8 T cells (TSTEM), CCR7+ PD-1- TIGIT-. Recombination connected TRBV2 to TRBJ2-3; TCRdb lists TRBD2, though no DNA is available to test this call. The encoded CDR3 is CASSPGGMSTDTQYF. Full variable domain (CDR3 extended with the reference TRBV2 and TRBJ2-3 proteins): EPEVTQTPSHQVTQMGQEVILRCVPISNHLYFYWYRQILGQKVEFLVSFYNNEISEKSEIFDDQFSVERPDGSNFTLKIRSTKLEDSAMYFCASSPGGMSTDTQYFGPGTRLTVL.